This TCR beta chain was identified during a study of Ad26.COV2.S vaccination and SARS-CoV-2 variants. Study as a whole: Dosing was one shot or two shots 56 days apart.

Sample treatment: some 20 received Ad26.COV2.S at low or high dose, single or two shots; about 5 received placebo; per-sample allocation not given. It was on day 63 after the first vaccine or placebo injection that samples were taken. Some clones are missing from TCRdb's copy, which holds only in-frame ones; the method was immunoSEQ multiplex PCR. Of about 330,000 clones listed, roughly 88% are singletons. Study-wide results and caveats: Those who received vaccine or placebo ended up with similar non-spike TCR breadth. Total responses of T cells may have been underestimated by the analyses of TCR breadth and depth.

In regard to this clone: Its antigen is as yet unknown.

Germline assignment: CDR1 SGDLS and CDR2 YYNGEE. Trimming pared 3 bases from V and 4 bases from J, leaving 14 bases between. This CDR3 has 15 amino acids. The V gene is TRBV9, the J gene TRBJ1-5, with D possibly matching TRBD1 (6 bases). The TCR sequence derives from a person between 18 and 59 years old who received the Ad26.COV2.S COVID-19 vaccine or a placebo. Sequences were derived from peripheral blood, sampled in a trial of Ad26.COV2.S vaccine versus placebo. CDR3 sequence (DNA): TGTGCCAGCAGCGCAGACCCACAGGGAAATCAGCCCCAGCATTTT. Its protein product is CASSADPQGNQPQHF.